The present entry profiles one T cell receptor (beta chain) with its context. The antigen this receptor binds is unknown. Qualities for individual bases were not recorded, and no much larger clone is one base off. The collaborating institutions used their own protocols to collect whole blood in K2EDTA tubes. For TCRbeta analysis, collaborators shipped samples in one of three forms: frozen whole blood, isolated PBMCs, or DNA extracted from either of those sample types. Counted from cysteine to phenylalanine, this CDR3 has 13 amino acids. The CDR3 DNA has 39 bases and is translated from base 1. CDR1 SNHLY and CDR2 FYNNEI were looked up in the germline V gene. Cut back by 11 bases and 2 bases, the V and J ends lie 15 bases apart. The data originate from a study of blood T cell repertoires in COVID-19 (dated by TCRdb to 2020 to 2021). For context, the study as a whole: Collaborator samples came from the United States, Italy and Spain and covered acute and convalescent phases of COVID-19. The sample metadata nearly always contained a de-identified subject ID, COVID-19 status, age in years and sex. The repertoires were made available in a free public database intended to serve as a resource for research on the immune response to SARS-CoV-2. The samples were drawn from two sources: the first 160 participants of the ongoing ImmuneRACE study, and 1,254 subjects contributed by 6 global collaborators. The prospective study material was composed of cDNA or gDNA derived from T cells, B-cell-depleted T cells, or PBMCs. HLA class I and class II types, where available, came from metadata supplied by the sample provider rather than from assay-based typing. The dataset comprised deeply sampled blood TCRbeta repertoires from subjects exposed to, actively infected with, or recovered from COVID-19. Summary of the overall study and its limitations: The amount of clinical and demographic metadata varied by source and participant and was provided uncurated.

TCRbeta CDR3 regions were amplified from genomic DNA using the immunoSEQ Assay, a bias-controlled multiplex PCR. Per the authors' processing: Nucleated cell counts per sample were estimated from amplification of reference gene primers within the assay. Sequence reads were collapsed and filtered to measure the absolute abundance of every unique TCRbeta CDR3 rearrangement. For each sample, productive Simpson clonality was calculated as the square root of Simpson's diversity index across productive rearrangements. The clones in this table, taken by TCRdb from immuneACCESS, are in-frame only. Not every clone is retained; where verified, under half of the shortfall comes from an unresolved V gene, and the cause of the rest is unknown. V and J calls plus clone size are reproduced from that table; the DNA served to infer D and trimming. This sample lists 150,000 to 200,000 clones; around 89% were detected once. In total, the top ten clones hold approximately 3% of the sample.

The chain couples TRBV2 to TRBJ1-1; a tentative D call is TRBD1 (6 bases match). The sequencing sample was made of peripheral blood. The receptor was derived from a man aged 55 to 70 with acute or convalescent COVID-19. The CDR3 region: CAGNREPNTEAFF. The bases read TGTGCCGGCAACAGGGAGCCCAACACTGAAGCTTTCTTT.